This T cell receptor (beta chain) was identified in a study of human T cells and chemical hapten exposure. General study points: The number of TCRs above 1 in 1000 frequency did not change after DPC sensitization.

As regards this clonotype: What it recognizes is unknown.

Time point denoted: healthy volunteer bleed at 6 weeks. The authors' total RNA extraction used unfractionated whole blood. The CDR3 length is 12 residues. In germline, CDR1 is GTSNPN, CDR2 SVGIG (reference sequence). V dropped 2 bases and J dropped 7 bases, with 9 bases sitting between them. Each CDR3 protein is one row after TCRdb ran MiXCR on the RACE reads. Counted here are 50,000 to 70,000 distinct CDR3 sequences, roughly 6.6% occurring once; the ten biggest clones make up roughly 3.5%. The sample was whole blood. V gene TRBV30 combines with J gene TRBJ2-1; D may be TRBD2 (5 bases). This clonotype was obtained from a female donor in good health. Some clones in this sample may be carry-over from other donors' samples. The CDR3 nucleotides are TGTGCCTGGAGTAATCGGAGGAATGAGCAGTTCTTC. Amino acid sequence: CAWSNRRNEQFF.